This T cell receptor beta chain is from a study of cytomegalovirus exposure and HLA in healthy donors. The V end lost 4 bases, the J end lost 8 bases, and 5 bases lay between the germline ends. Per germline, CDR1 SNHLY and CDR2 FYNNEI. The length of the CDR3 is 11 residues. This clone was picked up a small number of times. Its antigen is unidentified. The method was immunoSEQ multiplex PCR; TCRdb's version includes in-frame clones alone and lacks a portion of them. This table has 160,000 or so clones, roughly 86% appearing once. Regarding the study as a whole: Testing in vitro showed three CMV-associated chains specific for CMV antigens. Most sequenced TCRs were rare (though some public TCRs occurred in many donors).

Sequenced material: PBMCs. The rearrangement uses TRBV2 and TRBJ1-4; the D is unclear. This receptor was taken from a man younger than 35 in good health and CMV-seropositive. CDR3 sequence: CASSVFEKLFF. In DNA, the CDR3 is TGTGCCAGCAGTGTATTCGAAAAACTGTTTTTT.